The 5 T cell receptor beta chains listed next were all sequenced from one sample in a study of cytomegalovirus exposure and HLA in healthy donors. The PCR made use of 60 Vbeta and 13 Jbeta primers. Some clones are missing from TCRdb's copy, which holds only in-frame ones; the method was immunoSEQ multiplex PCR. Of 90,000 to 150,000 clones in the sample, around 77% were seen once. The sequencing input was PBMCs. These TCRs come from a man in his forties or fifties in good health and CMV-seropositive.

The rearrangement joins TRBV6-1 to TRBJ2-2, with 9 positions matching TRBD1. The V segment lost 6 bases and the J segment 4 bases; nucleotides outside the gene matches: 6. CDR3 length: 15 amino acids. Per germline, CDR1 MNHNS and CDR2 SASEGT. The CDR3 spells CASSRDRVGTGELFF. DNA of the CDR3: TGTGCCAGCAGCCGGGACAGGGTGGGCACCGGGGAGCTGTTTTTT.

V and J are TRBV7-6 and TRBJ2-1; TRBD1 agrees at 9 bases. The V gene's germline CDR1 is SGHVS and CDR2 FNYEAQ. The CDR3 is 15 amino acids. Trimming took 5 bases from V and 4 from J; bases not matched to a gene: 6. Here the CDR3 DNA reads TGTGCCAGCAGCCTGGGACAGGGAGGTTACAATGAGCAGTTCTTC. Translation gives CASSLGQGGYNEQFF. Using reference TRBV7-6 and TRBJ2-1 for the parts outside the CDR3, the full variable domain is GAGVSQSPRYKVTKRGQDVALRCDPISGHVSLYWYRQALGQGPEFLTYFNYEAQQDKSGLPNDRFSAERPEGSISTLTIQRTEQRDSAMYRCASSLGQGGYNEQFFGPGTRLTVL.

This chain links TRBV7-9 with TRBJ2-5; 7 nucleotides line up with TRBD1. The end of the DNA is better explained by TRBJ2-7, so the J call may be wrong. Germline V gene data show CDR1 as SEHNR and CDR2 as FQNEAQ (reference sequence). The CDR3 has 14 residues. CDR3: CASSFAGGWDEQYF. The CDR3 DNA reads as TGTGCCAGCAGCTTTGCAGGGGGATGGGACGAGCAGTACTTC.

The chain links TRBV9 to TRBJ2-7; 7 nucleotides agree with TRBD1. This CDR3 is built from 15 residues. The ends lost 3 bases at V and 0 bases at J; junction bases unmatched: 6. CDR1 is SGDLS and CDR2 is YYNGEE in the germline V gene. CDR3 in amino acids: CASSDRQGFSYEQYF. In DNA, the CDR3 is TGTGCCAGCAGCGACCGACAGGGATTCTCCTACGAGCAGTACTTC.

This clone was seen a few times. DNA for the CDR3: TGTGCTAGTGGTTTGAGATTGGGGGGGGACATCCCTTACGAGCAGTACTTC. As protein: CASGLRLGGDIPYEQYF. The chain has TRBV12-5 and TRBJ2-7, with D maybe TRBD2 (7 bases). This CDR3 has 17 residues. V was pared by 2 bases and J by 4 bases, with 21 bases between. Germline V lookup: CDR1 LGHNT, CDR2 FRNRAP.